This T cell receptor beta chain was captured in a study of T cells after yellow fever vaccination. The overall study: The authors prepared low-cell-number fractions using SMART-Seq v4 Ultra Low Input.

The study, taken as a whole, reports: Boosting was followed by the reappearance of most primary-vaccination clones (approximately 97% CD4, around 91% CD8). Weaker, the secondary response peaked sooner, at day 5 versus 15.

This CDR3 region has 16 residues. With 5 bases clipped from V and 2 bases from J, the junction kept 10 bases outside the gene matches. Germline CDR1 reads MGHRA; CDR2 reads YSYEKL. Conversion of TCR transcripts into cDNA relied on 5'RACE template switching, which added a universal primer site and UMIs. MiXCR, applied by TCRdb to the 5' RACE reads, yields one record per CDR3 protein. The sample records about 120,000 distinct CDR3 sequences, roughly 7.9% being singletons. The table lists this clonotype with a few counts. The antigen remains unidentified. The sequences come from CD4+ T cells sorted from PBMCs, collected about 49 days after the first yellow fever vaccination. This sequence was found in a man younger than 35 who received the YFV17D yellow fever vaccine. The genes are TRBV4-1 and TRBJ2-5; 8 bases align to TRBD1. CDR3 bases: TGCGCCAGCAGCACAATTCAGGGGGCTTTACAAGAGACCCAGTACTTC. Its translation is CASSTIQGALQETQYF.